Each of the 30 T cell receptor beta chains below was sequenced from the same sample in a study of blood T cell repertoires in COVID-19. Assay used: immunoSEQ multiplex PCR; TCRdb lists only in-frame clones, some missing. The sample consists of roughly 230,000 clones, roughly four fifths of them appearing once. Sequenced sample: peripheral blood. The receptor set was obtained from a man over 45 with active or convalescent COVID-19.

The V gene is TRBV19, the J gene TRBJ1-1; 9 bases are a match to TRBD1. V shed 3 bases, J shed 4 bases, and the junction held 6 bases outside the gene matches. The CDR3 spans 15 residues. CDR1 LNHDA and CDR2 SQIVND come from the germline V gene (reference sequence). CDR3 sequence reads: CASSITGTGPTEAFF. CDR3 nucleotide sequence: TGTGCCAGTAGTATTACCGGGACAGGGCCCACTGAAGCTTTCTTT.

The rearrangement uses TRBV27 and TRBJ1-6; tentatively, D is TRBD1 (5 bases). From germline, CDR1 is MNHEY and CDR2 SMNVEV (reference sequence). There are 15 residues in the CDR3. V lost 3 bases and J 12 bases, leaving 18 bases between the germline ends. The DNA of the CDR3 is TGTGCCAGCAGTTTCTCGTCGGGGGGGAAGTTACCCCTCCACTTT. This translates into CASSFSSGGKLPLHF.

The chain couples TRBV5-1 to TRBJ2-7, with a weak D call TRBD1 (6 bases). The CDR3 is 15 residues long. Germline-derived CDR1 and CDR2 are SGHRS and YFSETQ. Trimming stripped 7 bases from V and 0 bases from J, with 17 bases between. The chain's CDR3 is CASSRTAVSSYEQYF. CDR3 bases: TGCGCCAGCTCCCGGACAGCGGTTAGCTCCTACGAGCAGTACTTC.

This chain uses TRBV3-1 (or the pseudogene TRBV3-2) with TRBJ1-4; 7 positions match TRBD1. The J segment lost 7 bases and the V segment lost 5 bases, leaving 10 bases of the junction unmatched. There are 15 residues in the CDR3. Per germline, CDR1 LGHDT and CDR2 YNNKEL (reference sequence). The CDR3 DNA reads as TGTGCCAGCAGCGTCGGGACAGAGCGGGCTGAAAAACTGTTTTTT. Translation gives CASSVGTERAEKLFF.

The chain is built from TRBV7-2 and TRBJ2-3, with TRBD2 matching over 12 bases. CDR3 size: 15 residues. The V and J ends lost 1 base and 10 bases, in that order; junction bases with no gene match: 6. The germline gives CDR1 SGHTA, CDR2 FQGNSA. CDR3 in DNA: TGTGCCAGCAGCTTAGAACTAGCGGGGGGAAATGCGCAGTATTTT. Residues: CASSLELAGGNAQYF.

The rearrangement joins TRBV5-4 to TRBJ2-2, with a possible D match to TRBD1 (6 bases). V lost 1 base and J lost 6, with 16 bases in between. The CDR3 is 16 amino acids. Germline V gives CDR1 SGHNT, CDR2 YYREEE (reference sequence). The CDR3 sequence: CASSLWTQGTPGELFF. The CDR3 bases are TGTGCCAGCAGCTTGTGGACACAGGGAACCCCCGGGGAGCTGTTTTTT. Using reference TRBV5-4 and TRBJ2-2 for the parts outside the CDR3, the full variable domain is ETGVTQSPTHLIKTRGQQVTLRCSSQSGHNTVSWYQQALGQGPQFIFQYYREEENGRGNFPPRFSGLQFPNYSSELNVNALELDDSALYLCASSLWTQGTPGELFFGEGSRLTVL.

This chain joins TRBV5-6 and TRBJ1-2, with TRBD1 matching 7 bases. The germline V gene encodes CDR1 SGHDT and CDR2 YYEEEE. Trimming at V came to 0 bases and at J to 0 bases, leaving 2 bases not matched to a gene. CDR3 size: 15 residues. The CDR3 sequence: CASSLGTGSNYGYTF. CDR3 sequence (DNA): TGTGCCAGCAGCTTGGGGACAGGCTCTAACTATGGCTACACCTTC.

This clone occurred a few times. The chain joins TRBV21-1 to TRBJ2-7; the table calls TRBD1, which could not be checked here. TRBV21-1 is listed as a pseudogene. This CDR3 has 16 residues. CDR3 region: CASSKGAGTGGYEQYF. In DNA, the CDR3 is TGTGCCAGCAGCAAAGGAGCCGGGACAGGGGGCTACGAGCAGTACTTC.

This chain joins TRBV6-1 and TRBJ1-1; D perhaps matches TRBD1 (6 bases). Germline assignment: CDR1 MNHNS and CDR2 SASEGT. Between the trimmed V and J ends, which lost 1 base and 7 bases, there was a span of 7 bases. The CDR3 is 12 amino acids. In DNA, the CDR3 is TGTGCCAGCAGTGAAGGGACAGTTGAAGCTTTCTTT. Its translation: CASSEGTVEAFF.

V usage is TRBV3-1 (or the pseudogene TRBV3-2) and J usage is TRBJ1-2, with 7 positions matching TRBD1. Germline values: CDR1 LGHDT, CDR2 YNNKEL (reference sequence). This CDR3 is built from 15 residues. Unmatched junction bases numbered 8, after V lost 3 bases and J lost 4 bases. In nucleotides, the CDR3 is TGTGCCAGCAGCCAGACGACAGGGAAGGCCTATGGCTACACCTTC. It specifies CASSQTTGKAYGYTF.

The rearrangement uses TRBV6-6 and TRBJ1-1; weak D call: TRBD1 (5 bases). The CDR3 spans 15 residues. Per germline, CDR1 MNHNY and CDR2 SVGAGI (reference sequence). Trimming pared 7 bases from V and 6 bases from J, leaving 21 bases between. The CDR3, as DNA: TGTGCCAGCACCAACTCGGTGCCGGGACTCTCTGAAGCTTTCTTT. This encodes CASTNSVPGLSEAFF.

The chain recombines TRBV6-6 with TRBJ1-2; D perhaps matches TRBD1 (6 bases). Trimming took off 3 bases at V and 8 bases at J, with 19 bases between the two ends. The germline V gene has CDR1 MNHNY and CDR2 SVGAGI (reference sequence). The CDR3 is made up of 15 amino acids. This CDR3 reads CASSYTQTGQGGYTF. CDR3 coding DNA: TGTGCCAGCAGTTATACACAAACAGGGCAGGGGGGCTACACCTTC.

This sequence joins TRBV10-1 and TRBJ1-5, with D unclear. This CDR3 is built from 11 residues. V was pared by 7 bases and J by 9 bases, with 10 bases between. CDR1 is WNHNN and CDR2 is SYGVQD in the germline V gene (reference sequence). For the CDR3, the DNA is TGCGCCAGCACCCCGCCAGGGCCCCAGCATTTT. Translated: CASTPPGPQHF.

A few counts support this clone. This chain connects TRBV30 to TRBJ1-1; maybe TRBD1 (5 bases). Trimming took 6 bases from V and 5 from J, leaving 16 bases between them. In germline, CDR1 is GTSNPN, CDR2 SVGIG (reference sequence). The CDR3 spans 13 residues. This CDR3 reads CACPGYGETEAFF. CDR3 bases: TGTGCCTGCCCAGGGTACGGAGAGACTGAAGCTTTCTTT.

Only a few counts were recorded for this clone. CDR3 sequence reads: CASSHTRDREAFF. The CDR3 DNA reads TGTGCCAGCAGCCATACCCGGGACAGGGAAGCTTTCTTT. The V and J genes are TRBV27 and TRBJ1-1, with 8 positions matching TRBD1. The CDR3 totals 13 residues. Germline trimming cut 6 bases from V and 8 bases from J; bases unmatched to any gene: 8. Germline lookup yields CDR1 MNHEY and CDR2 SMNVEV (reference sequence).

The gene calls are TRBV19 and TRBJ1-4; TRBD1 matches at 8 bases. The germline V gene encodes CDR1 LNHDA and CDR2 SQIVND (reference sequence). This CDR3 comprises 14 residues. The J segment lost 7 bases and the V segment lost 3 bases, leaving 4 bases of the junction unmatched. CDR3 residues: CASSMDRVGEKLFF. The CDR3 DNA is TGTGCCAGTAGTATGGACAGGGTTGGTGAAAAACTGTTTTTT.

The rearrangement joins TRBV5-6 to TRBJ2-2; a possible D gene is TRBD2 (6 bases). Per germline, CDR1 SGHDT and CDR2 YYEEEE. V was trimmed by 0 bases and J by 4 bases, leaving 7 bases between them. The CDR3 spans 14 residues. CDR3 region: CASSLGLGTGELFF. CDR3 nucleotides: TGTGCCAGCAGCTTGGGACTAGGCACCGGGGAGCTGTTTTTT.

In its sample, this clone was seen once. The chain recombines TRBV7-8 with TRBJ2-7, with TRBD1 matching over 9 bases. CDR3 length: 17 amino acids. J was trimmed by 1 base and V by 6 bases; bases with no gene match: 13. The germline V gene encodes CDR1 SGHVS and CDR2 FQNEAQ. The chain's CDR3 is CASRNREGTGRSYEQYF. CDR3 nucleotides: TGTGCCAGCAGGAATCGCGAGGGGACAGGGAGATCCTACGAGCAGTACTTC.

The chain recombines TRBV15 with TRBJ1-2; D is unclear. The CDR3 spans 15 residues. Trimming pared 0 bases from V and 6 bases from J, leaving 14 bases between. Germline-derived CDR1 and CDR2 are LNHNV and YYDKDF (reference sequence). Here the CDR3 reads CATSRDPGSHNGYTF. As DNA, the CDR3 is TGTGCCACCAGCAGAGACCCGGGATCCCATAATGGCTACACCTTC.

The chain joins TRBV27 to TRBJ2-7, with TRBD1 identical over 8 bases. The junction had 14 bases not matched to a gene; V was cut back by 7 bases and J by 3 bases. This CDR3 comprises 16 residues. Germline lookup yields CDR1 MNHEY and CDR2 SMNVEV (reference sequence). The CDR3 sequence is CASIPTPGTGLYEQYF. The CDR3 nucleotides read TGTGCCAGCATCCCTACCCCCGGGACAGGTCTCTACGAGCAGTACTTC.

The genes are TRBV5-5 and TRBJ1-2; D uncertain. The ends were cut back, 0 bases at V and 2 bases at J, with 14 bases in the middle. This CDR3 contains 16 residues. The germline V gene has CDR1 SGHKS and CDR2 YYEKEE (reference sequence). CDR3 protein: CASSLGASVSNYGYTF. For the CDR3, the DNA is TGTGCCAGCAGCTTGGGCGCATCGGTGTCGAACTATGGCTACACCTTC. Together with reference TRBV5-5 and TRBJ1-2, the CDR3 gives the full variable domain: DAGVTQSPTHLIKTRGQQVTLRCSPISGHKSVSWYQQVLGQGPQFIFQYYEKEERGRGNFPDRFSARQFPNYSSELNVNALLLGDSALYLCASSLGASVSNYGYTFGSGTRLTVV.

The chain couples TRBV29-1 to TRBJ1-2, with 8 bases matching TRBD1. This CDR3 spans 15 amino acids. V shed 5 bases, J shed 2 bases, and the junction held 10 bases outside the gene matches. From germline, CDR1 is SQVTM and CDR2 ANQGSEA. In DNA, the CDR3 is TGCAGCGTTTCTCCCTTGGACAGGGCCAACTATGGCTACACCTTC. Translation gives CSVSPLDRANYGYTF.

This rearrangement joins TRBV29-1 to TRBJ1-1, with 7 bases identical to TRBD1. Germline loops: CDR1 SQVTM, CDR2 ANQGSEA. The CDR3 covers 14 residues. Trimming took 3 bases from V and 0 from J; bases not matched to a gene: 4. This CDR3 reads CSVDRTGMNTEAFF. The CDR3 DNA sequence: TGCAGCGTTGACCGGACAGGCATGAACACTGAAGCTTTCTTT.

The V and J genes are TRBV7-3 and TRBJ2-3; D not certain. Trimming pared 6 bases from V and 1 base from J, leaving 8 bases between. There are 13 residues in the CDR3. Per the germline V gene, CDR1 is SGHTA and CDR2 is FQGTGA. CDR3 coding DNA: TGTGCCAGCAGGGATGCGGGCACAGATACGCAGTATTTT. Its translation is CASRDAGTDTQYF.

CDR3 amino acids: CASRTNYNTEAFF. CDR3 nucleotides: TGTGCCAGCAGGACGAACTATAACACTGAAGCTTTCTTT. The V gene is TRBV2, the J gene TRBJ1-1, with D uncertain. The CDR3 is 13 residues long. Germline-derived CDR1 and CDR2 are SNHLY and FYNNEI. V was clipped by 6 bases and J by 2 bases, with 10 bases between them.

CDR3 DNA: TGCGCCAGCAGCGTCACGACAGGGGTCAGCTACGAGCAGTACTTC. Translating gives CASSVTTGVSYEQYF. The chain joins TRBV4-1 to TRBJ2-7; 8 bases agree with TRBD1. Trimming cost V 5 bases and J 3 bases; bases outside gene matches: 9. CDR3 length: 15 amino acids. Germline CDR1 MGHRA, CDR2 YSYEKL.

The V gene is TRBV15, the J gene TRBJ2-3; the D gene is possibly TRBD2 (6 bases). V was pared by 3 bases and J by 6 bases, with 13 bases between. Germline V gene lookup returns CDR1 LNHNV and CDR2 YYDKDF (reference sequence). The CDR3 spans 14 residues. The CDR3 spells CATSRPATRDTQYF. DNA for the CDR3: TGTGCCACCAGCAGGCCGGCGACTAGGGATACGCAGTATTTT.

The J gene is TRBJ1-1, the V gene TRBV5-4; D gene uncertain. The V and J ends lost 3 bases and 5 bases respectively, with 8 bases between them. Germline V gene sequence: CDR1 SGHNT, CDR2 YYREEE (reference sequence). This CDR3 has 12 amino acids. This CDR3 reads CASSSYATEAFF. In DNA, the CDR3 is TGTGCCAGCAGCTCCTACGCGACTGAAGCTTTCTTT.

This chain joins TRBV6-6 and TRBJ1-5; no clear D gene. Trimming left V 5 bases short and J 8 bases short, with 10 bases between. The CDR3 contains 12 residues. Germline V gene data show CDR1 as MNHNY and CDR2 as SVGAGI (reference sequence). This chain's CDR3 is CASSPSREPQHF. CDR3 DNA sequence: TGTGCCAGCAGTCCGTCTCGGGAGCCCCAGCATTTT.

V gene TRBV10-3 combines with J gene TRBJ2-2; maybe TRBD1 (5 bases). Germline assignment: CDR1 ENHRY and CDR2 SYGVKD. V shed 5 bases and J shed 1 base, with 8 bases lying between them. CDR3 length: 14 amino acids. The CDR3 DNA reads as TGTGCCATCAGTTTGACAGAGAACACCGGGGAGCTGTTTTTT. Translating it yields CAISLTENTGELFF.